This T cell receptor beta chain was obtained from a study of identical twins. With no exceptions, donors were healthy Caucasians. Via MiXCR, TCRdb re-called the 5' RACE reads, giving one row per CDR3 protein. Seen here are more than 400,000 distinct CDR3 sequences, roughly 15% observed once, and the top ten hold around 0.4%. CDR1 and CDR2 (germline): SGHRS, YFSETQ. J was trimmed by 1 base and V by 2 bases; bases with no gene match: 1. The CDR3 extends over 14 amino acids. The same data also contributed to another study, on yellow fever vaccine responses in identical twins.

This chain connects TRBV5-1 to TRBJ2-5, with 8 nucleotides matching TRBD2. This TCR was recovered from a woman under 30 in good health. Sequencing input: CD4+ T cells sorted from blood. The CDR3 here is CASSFGLAQETQYF. CDR3 nucleotide sequence: TGCGCCAGCAGCTTCGGACTAGCCCAAGAGACCCAGTACTTC.